This T cell receptor beta chain was profiled in a study of blood T cell repertoires in COVID-19. V gave up 1 base and J gave up 2 bases; unmatched junction bases: 6. The CDR3 is 16 residues long. Germline V lookup: CDR1 KGHSH, CDR2 LQKENI. Authors' methods: From reference gene primer amplification, estimates of nucleated cell counts were derived. The assay was immunoSEQ multiplex PCR, and TCRdb's table has in-frame clones only and misses some. The V and J calls and clone size are taken from that table; D and trimming were inferred from the DNA. Of about 220,000 clones in the sample, 80% to 85% were seen once.

Sequences were obtained from peripheral blood. The J gene is TRBJ2-3, the V gene TRBV18, with 7 bases that match TRBD1. The receptor was isolated from a man younger than 45 with active or convalescent COVID-19. The CDR3 DNA sequence: TGTGCCAGCTCACCACTGAGAGGGGGCAACACAGATACGCAGTATTTT. Translated, it gives CASSPLRGGNTDTQYF.